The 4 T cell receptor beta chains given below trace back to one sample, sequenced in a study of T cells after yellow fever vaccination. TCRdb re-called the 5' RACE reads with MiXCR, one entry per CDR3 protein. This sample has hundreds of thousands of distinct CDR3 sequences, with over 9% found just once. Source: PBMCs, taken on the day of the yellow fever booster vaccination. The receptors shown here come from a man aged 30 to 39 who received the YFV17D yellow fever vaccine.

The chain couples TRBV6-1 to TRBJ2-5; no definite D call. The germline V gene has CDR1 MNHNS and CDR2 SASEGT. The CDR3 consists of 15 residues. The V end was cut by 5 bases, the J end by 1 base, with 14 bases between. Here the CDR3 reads CASSTVRRRQETQYF. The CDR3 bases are TGTGCCAGCAGTACCGTGCGTAGACGCCAAGAGACCCAGTACTTC.

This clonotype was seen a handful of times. The chain's CDR3 is CAISSGPTSADTQYF. The CDR3 DNA is TGTGCCATCAGTTCGGGGCCTACATCAGCAGATACGCAGTATTTT. This chain links TRBV10-3 with TRBJ2-3; the D gene could be TRBD1 or TRBD2 (5 bases each). V lost 5 bases and J 4 bases, leaving 16 bases between the germline ends. Per the germline V gene, CDR1 is ENHRY and CDR2 is SYGVKD. CDR3 length: 15 residues.

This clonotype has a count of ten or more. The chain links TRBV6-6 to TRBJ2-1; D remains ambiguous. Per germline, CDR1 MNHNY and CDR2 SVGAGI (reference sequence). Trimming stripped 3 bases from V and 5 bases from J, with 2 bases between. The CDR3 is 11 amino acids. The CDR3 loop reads CASSYDNEQFF. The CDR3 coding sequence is TGTGCCAGCAGTTATGACAATGAGCAGTTCTTC.

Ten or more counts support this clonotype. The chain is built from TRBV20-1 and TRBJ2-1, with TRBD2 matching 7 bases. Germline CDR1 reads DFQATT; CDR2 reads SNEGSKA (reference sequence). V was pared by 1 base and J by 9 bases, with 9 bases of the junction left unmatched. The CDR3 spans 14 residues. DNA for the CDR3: TGCAGTGCTAGAGCCCGGGACTACAATATTGAGCAGTTCTTC. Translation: CSARARDYNIEQFF.